Included here is one T cell receptor (beta chain) sequence, with context. Its antigen remains unidentified. This CDR3 has 16 residues. The V gene's germline CDR1 is MNHEY and CDR2 SMNVEV (reference sequence). V was clipped by 4 bases and J by 4 bases; unmatched bases: 11. This specimen comes from a study of cytomegalovirus exposure and HLA in healthy donors. Study-wide background: The Caucasian-associated ancestry cluster held 65% to 90% of under 450 genotyped donors.

With 60 Vbeta and 13 Jbeta primers, the PCR was carried out. Methods used by the authors: It was a later analysis that counted roughly 79 million unique TCR beta chains, of which around 11 million were shared. The assay was immunoSEQ multiplex PCR, and TCRdb's table has in-frame clones only and misses some. V and J calls and clone size are copied from that table; D and trimming were computed from the DNA. The top ten clones hold around 9.1% of a sample with about 57,000 clones, 65% to 80% of them seen once. Notes on the study in general: Researchers had no immune exposure information except CMV serostatus available. An apparent linkage of common viral pathogens to several of the most significant clusters emerged in a later analysis.

Sequenced: PBMCs. The chain combines TRBV27 with TRBJ2-3, with 7 nucleotides matching TRBD2. The source is a woman aged 45-59 years in good health and CMV-seronegative. DNA for the CDR3: TGTGCCAGCAGTTATAGATCGGCGGGAGTCGCAGATACGCAGTATTTT. Translating gives CASSYRSAGVADTQYF.